Listed below are T cell receptor beta chains from one sample, sequenced in a study of long-term antiretroviral therapy in people with HIV. The repertoire was sequenced with immunoSEQ multiplex PCR; TCRdb's copy has only in-frame clones and lacks some. In the table there are tens of thousands of clones, around 85% of which are singletons. The sequencing used unsorted PBMCs, collected about 5 years after starting antiretroviral therapy. Receptors originate from a man aged 40-49 years with HIV. Each CDR3 is given with its conserved first and last residue. Fields, in order: J gene, D gene, clone size, V gene, CDR3 protein, CDR3 DNA. D genes are given only for firm matches. Expanded clones are given a class, and other clones once, few, many or no size at all.

>TRBJ2-7|TRBD1|-|TRBV5-6
CASSRRGTGVYEQYF
TGTGCCAGCAGCCGGCGGGGGACAGGGGTATACGAGCAGTACTTC
>TRBJ1-3|-|few|TRBV4-1
CASSQDILVRAGNTIYF
TGCGCCAGCAGCCAAGATATTTTGGTCAGGGCTGGAAACACCATATATTTT
>TRBJ2-3|TRBD1|-|TRBV29-1
CSVLGQGAFSDTQYF
TGCAGCGTGTTAGGGCAGGGGGCGTTTTCAGATACGCAGTATTTT
>TRBJ2-7|-|-|TRBV4-1
CASSQVSRSDYEQYF
TGCGCCAGCAGCCAAGTGTCCAGGAGTGATTACGAGCAGTACTTC
>TRBJ2-7|TRBD2|-|TRBV19
CASSTTSGSHEQYF
TGTGCCAGTAGCACGACCAGCGGGAGCCACGAGCAGTACTTC
>TRBJ1-1|-|-|TRBV5-6
CASSLALNTEAFF
TGTGCCAGCAGCTTGGCGTTGAACACTGAAGCTTTCTTT
>TRBJ2-1|TRBD1|-|TRBV2
CASRAGQGIAYNEQFF
TGTGCCAGCAGGGCGGGACAGGGGATAGCCTACAATGAGCAGTTCTTC
>TRBJ2-3|-|once|TRBV5-1
CASSLGQSTDTQYF
TGCGCCAGCAGCTTGGGACAGAGCACAGATACGCAGTATTTT
>TRBJ2-2|-|-|TRBV6-6
CASSYSSGGGTGELFF
TGTGCCAGCAGTTACTCATCAGGGGGAGGCACCGGGGAGCTGTTTTTT
>TRBJ2-3|-|-|TRBV6-4
CASSDGQVTDTQYF
TGTGCCAGCAGTGACGGGCAGGTAACAGATACGCAGTATTTT
>TRBJ2-2|-|-|TRBV4-2
CASSLLGGAGSGELFF
TGTGCCAGCAGCCTCCTCGGGGGCGCTGGCTCCGGGGAGCTGTTTTTT
>TRBJ1-1|-|-|TRBV10-3
CAISSGGLNTEAFF
TGTGCCATCAGTTCGGGAGGGCTGAACACTGAAGCTTTCTTT
>TRBJ2-7|-|-|TRBV19
CASLPLRTVPAYEQYF
TGTGCCAGCTTACCTTTACGGACAGTTCCCGCCTACGAGCAGTACTTC
>TRBJ1-2|-|-|TRBV6-1
CASSESRAGYGYTF
TGTGCCAGCAGTGAATCGAGGGCCGGCTATGGCTACACCTTC
>TRBJ2-7|-|few|TRBV4-3
CASSQNPGTSYEQYF
TGCGCCAGCAGCCAAAACCCCGGGACAAGCTACGAGCAGTACTTC
>TRBJ2-7|-|few|TRBV10-3
CAITRGLGSYEQYF
TGTGCCATCACCCGGGGGCTAGGGTCCTACGAGCAGTACTTC
>TRBJ1-5|-|-|TRBV19
CASSKGGIDQPQHF
TGTGCCAGTAGTAAGGGTGGGATTGATCAGCCCCAGCATTTT
>TRBJ1-1|-|once|TRBV2
CASSERRTNTEAFF
TGTGCCAGCAGTGAAAGACGGACGAACACTGAAGCTTTCTTT
>TRBJ2-7|TRBD1|-|TRBV7-2
CASSTGGQAFYEQYF
TGTGCCAGCAGCACAGGGGGACAGGCCTTCTACGAGCAGTACTTC
>TRBJ2-7|-|-|TRBV18
CASSRFEGYYEQYF
TGTGCCAGCTCACGATTTGAGGGTTACTACGAGCAGTACTTC
>TRBJ2-7|TRBD2|-|TRBV6-1
CASSAGTSVYEQYF
TGTGCCAGCAGTGCCGGGACTAGCGTCTACGAGCAGTACTTC
>TRBJ1-2|TRBD1|-|TRBV29-1
CSVPGTGGLSYTF
TGCAGCGTCCCAGGGACAGGGGGCTTAAGCTACACCTTC
>TRBJ2-2|-|-|TRBV6-1
CASSVVLPPNTGELFF
TGTGCCAGCAGTGTTGTCCTACCCCCGAACACCGGGGAGCTGTTTTTT
>TRBJ1-1|-|-|TRBV7-8
CASSHDRNTEAFF
TGTGCCAGCAGCCATGACAGGAACACTGAAGCTTTCTTT
>TRBJ1-2|-|-|TRBV7-9
CASSLEVPGIYGYTF
TGTGCCAGCAGCTTAGAGGTTCCGGGAATCTATGGCTACACCTTC
>TRBJ2-1|-|-|TRBV25-1
CASTASGGGNSYNEQFF
TGTGCCAGCACCGCCTCTGGGGGTGGAAACTCCTACAATGAGCAGTTCTTC
>TRBJ2-2|-|-|TRBV7-9
CASSLSPGLPFTGELFF
TGTGCCAGCAGCTTAAGTCCAGGACTCCCATTCACCGGGGAGCTGTTTTTT
>TRBJ2-7|TRBD2|-|TRBV10-2
CASSVGLAGSGRNEQYF
TGCGCCAGCAGTGTGGGACTAGCTGGGAGTGGGCGGAACGAGCAGTACTTC
>TRBJ2-4|-|-|TRBV5-6
CASSLEFGQRQNIQYF
TGTGCCAGCAGCTTGGAGTTCGGGCAGAGACAAAACATTCAGTACTTC
>TRBJ2-1|TRBD2|once|TRBV5-1
CASSTRGVDNEQFF
TGCGCCAGCAGCACCCGGGGGGTCGACAATGAGCAGTTCTTC
>TRBJ1-2|-|-|TRBV2
CASSVNRDGYTF
TGTGCCAGCAGTGTTAACAGGGATGGCTACACCTTC
>TRBJ2-6|-|-|TRBV5-4
CASNEPRVGANVLTF
TGTGCCAGCAACGAACCACGGGTGGGGGCCAACGTCCTGACTTTC
>TRBJ2-1|TRBD2|-|TRBV11-2
CASKGLAGRNEQFF
TGTGCCAGCAAGGGACTAGCGGGGCGCAATGAGCAGTTCTTC
>TRBJ1-1|-|-|TRBV7-8
CASSKDIITEAFF
TGTGCCAGCAGCAAAGATATTATCACTGAAGCTTTCTTT
>TRBJ2-7|TRBD2|-|TRBV7-3
CASSPRGGSSGQYF
TGTGCCAGCAGCCCCCGCGGGGGGAGCTCCGGGCAGTACTTC
>TRBJ2-7|-|-|TRBV5-8
CASSLGLGQGTYEQYF
TGTGCCAGCAGCTTGGGCCTGGGGCAGGGGACCTACGAGCAGTACTTC
>TRBJ1-2|-|-|TRBV16
CASSQSGKGSEGYTF
TGTGCCAGCAGCCAATCGGGCAAAGGGTCGGAGGGCTACACCTTC
>TRBJ2-7|-|-|TRBV6-1
CASSEVREGTTYEQYF
TGTGCCAGCAGTGAAGTGCGGGAAGGTACGACCTACGAGCAGTACTTC
>TRBJ1-2|-|-|TRBV29-1
CSVAHLGTNGYTF
TGCAGCGTCGCCCATTTAGGGACTAATGGCTACACCTTC
>TRBJ2-7|TRBD1|-|TRBV7-3
CASSPRQGREQYF
TGTGCCAGCAGCCCGCGACAGGGTCGCGAGCAGTACTTC
>TRBJ1-3|TRBD1|-|TRBV10-3
CAISDRDRAGNTIYF
TGTGCCATCAGTGACCGGGACAGGGCTGGAAACACCATATATTTT
>TRBJ1-6|-|-|TRBV6-1
CASSDSGTRSYNSPLHF
TGTGCCAGCAGTGATTCAGGGACCCGCTCCTATAATTCACCCCTCCACTTT
>TRBJ2-1|TRBD1|-|TRBV7-9
CASSLGPGQGGSSYNEQFF
TGTGCCAGCAGCTTAGGACCGGGACAGGGAGGGAGCTCCTACAATGAGCAGTTCTTC
>TRBJ2-5|TRBD2|once|TRBV13
CASSLGGHQETQYF
TGTGCCAGCAGCTTGGGAGGGCACCAAGAGACCCAGTACTTC
>TRBJ2-1|-|once|TRBV10-1
CASSESGTSNEQFF
TGCGCCAGCAGTGAGTCAGGGACTTCCAATGAGCAGTTCTTC
>TRBJ2-5|-|-|TRBV10-3
CAISRQQETQYF
TGTGCCATCAGTAGACAGCAAGAGACCCAGTACTTC
>TRBJ1-1|TRBD1|-|TRBV13
CASSLVQGQTEAFF
TGTGCCAGCAGCTTAGTACAGGGGCAGACTGAAGCTTTCTTT
>TRBJ1-1|-|-|TRBV19
CASSRGDPEAFF
TGTGCCAGTAGTAGAGGGGACCCTGAAGCTTTCTTT
>TRBJ2-3|-|-|TRBV11-2
CASSFPEDTQYF
TGTGCCAGCAGCTTCCCGGAAGATACGCAGTATTTT
>TRBJ1-4|-|-|TRBV10-3
CAISDGEGNEKLFF
TGTGCCATCAGTGATGGGGAGGGCAATGAAAAACTGTTTTTT
>TRBJ2-7|TRBD1|-|TRBV6-5
CATNRGLGEQYF
TGTGCCACCAACAGGGGGCTGGGCGAGCAGTACTTC
>TRBJ2-1|TRBD1|-|TRBV28
CAISDRVDNEQFF
TGTGCCATCTCGGACAGGGTCGACAATGAGCAGTTCTTC
>TRBJ2-7|-|-|TRBV18
CASSPRQDTYEQYF
TGTGCCAGCTCACCACGGCAGGATACCTACGAGCAGTACTTC
>TRBJ1-1|-|-|TRBV2
CASSVVGTEAFF
TGTGCCAGCAGCGTAGTTGGCACTGAAGCTTTCTTT
>TRBJ2-3|-|-|TRBV18
CASSPSTDTQYF
TGTGCCAGCTCCCCTAGCACAGATACGCAGTATTTT
>TRBJ2-1|-|-|TRBV7-3
CASSPDHGSYNEQFF
TGTGCCAGCAGCCCCGACCATGGCTCCTACAATGAGCAGTTCTTC
>TRBJ2-1|TRBD2|-|TRBV7-2
CASSLARGLAGGTGYNEQFF
TGTGCCAGCAGCTTAGCGCGTGGACTAGCGGGGGGTACCGGGTACAATGAGCAGTTCTTC
>TRBJ1-4|-|-|TRBV5-1
CASSESGEDEKLFF
TGCGCCAGCAGCGAATCCGGGGAAGATGAAAAACTGTTTTTT
>TRBJ1-1|-|-|TRBV4-1
CASSQGYLGGGTEAFF
TGCGCCAGCAGCCAAGGCTATTTGGGTGGGGGCACTGAAGCTTTCTTT